A selection of T cell receptor beta chains follows, all from one sample in a study of shared T cell receptors in the human thymus. TCRdb's table, derived via immunoSEQ multiplex PCR, lists solely in-frame clones and lacks some. The sample shows more than 550,000 clones, about 87% of them seen only once. The same sample was also studied in work on human thymus T cells.

The specimen sequenced was thymocytes. Receptor source: a boy under three years old with a congenital heart defect. The CDR3 runs from the conserved cysteine through the conserved F or W. D genes are given only for firm matches. Size tells how often a clone was seen (once, few, many) or the class of an expanded clone, and some rows leave it out.

TRBD2	once	TRBV9	TRBJ2-5	TGTGCCAGCAGCCCCCGGGAGGCACAAGAGACCCAGTACTTC	CASSPREAQETQYF
-	-	TRBV27	TRBJ2-7	TGTGCCAGCAGTTTGACAGTATCCTACGAGCAGTACTTC	CASSLTVSYEQYF
-	-	TRBV11-2	TRBJ2-7	TGTGCCAGCAGCTTAGGCCCCTCGAGATCCTACGAGCAGTACTTC	CASSLGPSRSYEQYF
TRBD2	-	TRBV6-5	TRBJ2-7	TGTGCCAGCAGTTTTCGGACTAGACACTCCTACGAGCAGTACTTC	CASSFRTRHSYEQYF
-	once	TRBV21-1	TRBJ2-7	TGTGCCAGCAGCAAACTAAGAGGAACCTACGAGCAGTACTTC	CASSKLRGTYEQYF
TRBD2	-	TRBV27	TRBJ2-1	TGTGCCAGCAGTTTCCCCATTACAGCGGGAGGACCAAAACCTGAGCAGTTCTTC	CASSFPITAGGPKPEQFF
TRBD1	-	TRBV28	TRBJ1-1	TGTGCCAGCAGTTTTCAGGGGACAGGGGCTAGGAACACTGAAGCTTTCTTT	CASSFQGTGARNTEAFF
TRBD1	few	TRBV4-1	TRBJ2-7	TGCGCCAGCAGCCACCGGGACAGGGACTCCTACGAGCAGTACTTC	CASSHRDRDSYEQYF
TRBD2	once	TRBV5-6	TRBJ2-3	TGTGCCAGCAGCCCAGGACTAGCGGGAGACACGCAGTATTTT	CASSPGLAGDTQYF
-	-	TRBV30	TRBJ1-1	TGTGCCTGGAGTGTACCACGACTAACCCCCAGGAACACTGAAGCTTTCTTT	CAWSVPRLTPRNTEAFF
-	-	TRBV4-3	TRBJ2-2	TGCGCCAGCAGTTTCTTGGGCACTAGCACCGGGGAGCTGTTTTTT	CASSFLGTSTGELFF
TRBD1	-	TRBV29-1	TRBJ2-1	TGCAGCGTTCACCAGGAGGACAGGGGGGTTGATGAGCAGTTCTTC	CSVHQEDRGVDEQFF